Given below is one TCR beta chain in context. Its specificity is unknown. Amplification used 60 Vbeta primers and 13 Jbeta primers. Only in-frame clones appear in the TCRdb table, and some are missing; sequencing was by immunoSEQ multiplex PCR. The data show about 160,000 clones, with 55% to 70% seen just once and less than 3.5% held by the top ten. This sample stems from a study of cytomegalovirus exposure and HLA in healthy donors. Study results and limitations: Presence/absence analyses took donor sequencing depth as roughly uniform.

This TCR was recovered from a middle-aged woman in good health and CMV-seropositive. The sequencing sample was made of PBMCs.

The CDR3 DNA reads TGTGCCAGTAGCTTCCGAGAGACCCAGTACTTC. This encodes CASSFRETQYF. J is TRBJ2-5 and V is TRBV2; unclear D gene. The CDR3 has 11 residues. Germline-derived CDR1 and CDR2 are SNHLY and FYNNEI. The V and J ends lost 9 bases and 4 bases respectively, with 9 bases between them. The entire variable domain, with the rest obtained from reference TRBV2 and TRBJ2-5, is as follows: EPEVTQTPSHQVTQMGQEVILRCVPISNHLYFYWYRQILGQKVEFLVSFYNNEISEKSEIFDDQFSVERPDGSNFTLKIRSTKLEDSAMYFCASSFRETQYFGPGTRLLVL.